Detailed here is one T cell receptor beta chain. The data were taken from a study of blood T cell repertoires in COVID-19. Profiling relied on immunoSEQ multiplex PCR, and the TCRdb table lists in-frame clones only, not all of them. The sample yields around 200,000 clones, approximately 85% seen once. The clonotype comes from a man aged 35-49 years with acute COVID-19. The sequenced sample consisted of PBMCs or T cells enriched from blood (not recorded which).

The CDR3 DNA is TGCGCCAGCAGGGGCGGACTAGCGGGAGGCACAGATACGCAGTATTTT. This sequence encodes CASRGGLAGGTDTQYF. The chain is built from TRBV10-1 and TRBJ2-3, with TRBD2 matching over 13 bases. This CDR3 is built from 16 residues. The ends lost 6 bases at V and 1 base at J; junction bases unmatched: 4. In germline, CDR1 is WNHNN, CDR2 SYGVQD (reference sequence).